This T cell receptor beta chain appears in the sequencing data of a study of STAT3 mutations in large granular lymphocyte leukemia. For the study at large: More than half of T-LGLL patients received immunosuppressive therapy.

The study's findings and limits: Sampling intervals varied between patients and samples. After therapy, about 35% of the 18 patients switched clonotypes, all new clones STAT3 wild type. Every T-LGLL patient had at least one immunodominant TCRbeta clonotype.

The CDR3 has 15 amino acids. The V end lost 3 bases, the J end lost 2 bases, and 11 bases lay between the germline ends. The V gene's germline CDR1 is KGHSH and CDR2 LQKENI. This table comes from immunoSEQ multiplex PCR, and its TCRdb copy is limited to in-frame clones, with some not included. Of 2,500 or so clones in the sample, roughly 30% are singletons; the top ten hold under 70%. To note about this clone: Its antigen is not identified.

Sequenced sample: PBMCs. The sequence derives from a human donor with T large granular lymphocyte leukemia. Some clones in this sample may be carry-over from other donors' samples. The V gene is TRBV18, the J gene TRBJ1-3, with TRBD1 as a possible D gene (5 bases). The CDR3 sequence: CASSPAGLPGNTIYF. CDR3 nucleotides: TGTGCCAGCTCACCGGCGGGGCTCCCTGGAAACACCATATATTTT.